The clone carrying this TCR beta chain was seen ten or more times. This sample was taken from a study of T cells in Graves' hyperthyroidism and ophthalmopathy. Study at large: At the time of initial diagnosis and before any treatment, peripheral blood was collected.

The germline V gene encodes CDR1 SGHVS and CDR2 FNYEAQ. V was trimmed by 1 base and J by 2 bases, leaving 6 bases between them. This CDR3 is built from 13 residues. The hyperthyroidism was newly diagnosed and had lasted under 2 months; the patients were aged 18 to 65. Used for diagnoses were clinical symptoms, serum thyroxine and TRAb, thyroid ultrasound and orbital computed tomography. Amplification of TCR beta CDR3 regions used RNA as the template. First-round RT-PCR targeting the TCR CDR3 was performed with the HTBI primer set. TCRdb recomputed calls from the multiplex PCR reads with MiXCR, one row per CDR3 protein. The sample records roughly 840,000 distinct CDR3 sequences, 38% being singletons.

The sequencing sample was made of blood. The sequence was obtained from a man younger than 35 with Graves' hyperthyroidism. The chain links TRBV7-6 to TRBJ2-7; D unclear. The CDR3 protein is CASSLDTTYEQYF. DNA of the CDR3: TGTGCCAGCAGCTTAGATACCACCTACGAGCAGTACTTC.